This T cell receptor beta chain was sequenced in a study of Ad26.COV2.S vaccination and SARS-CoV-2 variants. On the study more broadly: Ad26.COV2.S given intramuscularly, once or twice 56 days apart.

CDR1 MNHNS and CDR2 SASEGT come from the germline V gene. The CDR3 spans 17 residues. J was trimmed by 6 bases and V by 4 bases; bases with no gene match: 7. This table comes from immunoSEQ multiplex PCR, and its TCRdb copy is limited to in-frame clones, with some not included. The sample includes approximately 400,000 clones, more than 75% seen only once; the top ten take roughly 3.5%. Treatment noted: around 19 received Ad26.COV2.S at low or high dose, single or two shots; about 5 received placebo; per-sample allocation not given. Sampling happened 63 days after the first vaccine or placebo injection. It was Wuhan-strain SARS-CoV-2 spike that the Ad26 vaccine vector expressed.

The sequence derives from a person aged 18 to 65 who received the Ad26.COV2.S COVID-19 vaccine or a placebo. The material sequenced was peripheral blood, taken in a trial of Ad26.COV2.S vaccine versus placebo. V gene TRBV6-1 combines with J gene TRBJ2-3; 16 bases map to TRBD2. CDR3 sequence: CASSGTGTSGGADTQYF. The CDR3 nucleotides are TGTGCCAGCAGTGGGACAGGGACTAGCGGGGGGGCCGATACGCAGTATTTT.